Below are 27 T cell receptor beta chains sequenced from a single sample in a study of identical twins. TCRdb recomputed calls from the 5' RACE reads with MiXCR, one row per CDR3 protein. Among more than 600,000 distinct CDR3 sequences listed, 15% to 20% were seen once. The sample was also linked to a second study, of T cells expressing NK-cell markers.

The sequenced sample was PBMCs. These TCRs come from a young woman in good health.

The chain links TRBV7-3 to TRBJ2-3; 8 bases align to TRBD2. CDR3 length: 16 amino acids. Trimming removed 1 base from V and 3 bases from J; junction bases left unmatched: 6. Germline V lookup: CDR1 SGHTA, CDR2 FQGTGA. In DNA form, the CDR3 reads TGTGCCAGCAGCTTAATGGCGGGGGGCCTTACAGATACGCAGTATTTT. This codes for CASSLMAGGLTDTQYF. The whole variable domain, filled in from reference TRBV7-3 and TRBJ2-3, reads GAGVSQTPSNKVTEKGKYVELRCDPISGHTALYWYRQSLGQGPEFLIYFQGTGAADDSGLPNDRFFAVRPEGSVSTLKIQRTERGDSAVYLCASSLMAGGLTDTQYFGPGTRLTVL.

This clonotype was seen more than once but under ten times. The rearrangement links TRBV5-1 to TRBJ1-2; 9 nucleotides agree with TRBD1. Germline-derived CDR1 and CDR2 are SGHRS and YFSETQ. V dropped 4 bases and J dropped 7; count of bases not matched to a gene: 8. The CDR3 totals 14 residues. For the CDR3, the DNA is TGCGCCAGCAGCCCTCGGACAGGGGAGGGTGGCTACACCTTC. This encodes CASSPRTGEGGYTF.

V gene TRBV28 combines with J gene TRBJ2-5; D perhaps matches TRBD2 (6 bases). Germline V CDR1 and CDR2: MDHEN, SYDVKM. Trimming cost V 5 bases and J 2 bases, with 12 bases left between them. The CDR3 contains 14 residues. CDR3 amino acids: CASSIRDSQETQYF. In nucleotides, the CDR3 is TGTGCCAGCAGTATAAGGGACTCACAAGAGACCCAGTACTTC. Full variable domain (remainder filled in from reference TRBV28 and TRBJ2-5): DVKVTQSSRYLVKRTGEKVFLECVQDMDHENMFWYRQDPGLGLRLIYFSYDVKMKEKGDIPEGYSVSREKKERFSLILESASTNQTSMYLCASSIRDSQETQYFGPGTRLLVL.

This clonotype was observed at least ten times. This sequence joins TRBV6-2 or TRBV6-3 and TRBJ2-7, with D tentatively TRBD1 (5 bases). Germline CDR1 is MNHEY and CDR2 is SVGEGT. Trimming took 0 bases from V and 0 from J, leaving 6 bases between them. This CDR3 is 14 amino acids long. CDR3 nucleotide sequence: TGTGCCAGCAGTTACTCGGACAACTCCTACGAGCAGTACTTC. Protein sequence: CASSYSDNSYEQYF.

This rearrangement joins TRBV20-1 to TRBJ2-3; the D is unclear. CDR1 DFQATT and CDR2 SNEGSKA come from the germline V gene (reference sequence). Trimming shortened V by 5 bases and J by 6 bases, and 9 bases separated the two germline ends. The CDR3 covers 11 residues. DNA for the CDR3: TGCAGTGCTTCCATGGAGGATACGCAGTATTTT. Translated: CSASMEDTQYF.

This clonotype was counted between two and nine times. This sequence joins TRBV6-5 and TRBJ2-3, with D uncertain. Germline loops: CDR1 MNHEY, CDR2 SVGAGI. There are 14 residues in the CDR3. V gave up 5 bases and J gave up 9 bases, with 18 bases separating them. CDR3 region: CASSNEVPRLTQYF. CDR3 nucleotide sequence: TGTGCCAGCAGTAACGAGGTGCCCCGCTTAACGCAGTATTTT.

This clonotype was seen many times. This sequence joins TRBV12-3 or TRBV12-4 and TRBJ1-2; the D gene is possibly TRBD1 (5 bases). V shed 1 base and J shed 4 bases, with 10 bases lying between them. The CDR3 spans 14 residues. The CDR3 coding sequence is TGTGCCAGCAGTTTAGGTGCAGGGTCCTATGGCTACACCTTC. Translating it yields CASSLGAGSYGYTF.

This clonotype has just a few counts. The rearrangement links TRBV5-4 to TRBJ1-1, with D perhaps TRBD1 (5 bases). The CDR3 spans 15 residues. Trimming cost V 4 bases and J 4 bases, with 17 bases left between them. Germline CDR1 and CDR2: SGHNT and YYREEE (reference sequence). CDR3 nucleotides: TGTGCCAGCAGCGTCGGGCAGGGATCCATCACTGAAGCTTTCTTT. Its translation: CASSVGQGSITEAFF.

In this sample, this clonotype turned up many times. The V and J genes are TRBV6-5 and TRBJ2-1; the D gene is possibly TRBD2 (6 bases). This CDR3 has 13 residues. V was shortened by 4 bases and J by 3 bases, with 7 bases between the two germline ends. Germline CDR1 and CDR2: MNHEY and SVGAGI. CDR3 protein: CASSWGLYNEQFF. The CDR3 DNA follows: TGTGCCAGCAGTTGGGGACTCTACAATGAGCAGTTCTTC.

This clonotype occurred many times. This rearrangement joins TRBV12-3 or TRBV12-4 to TRBJ2-7; no clear D. Trimming took 3 bases from V and 3 from J, leaving 6 bases between them. This CDR3 is 12 amino acids long. CDR3 DNA: TGTGCCAGCAGTTTCAGACTCTACGAGCAGTACTTC. It translates to CASSFRLYEQYF.

This chain uses TRBV3-1 with TRBJ2-7; D is possibly TRBD1 or TRBD2 (7 bases each). CDR1 is LGHDT, CDR2 YNNKEL, per germline (reference sequence). Trimming shortened V by 2 bases and J by 11 bases, and 13 bases separated the two germline ends. The CDR3 runs to 12 residues. The DNA of the CDR3 is TGTGCCAGCAGCCAACGGGCAGGGGGGGAGTACTTC. It encodes CASSQRAGGEYF.

The chain couples TRBV20-1 to TRBJ2-6; 11 bases match TRBD2. This CDR3 spans 16 amino acids. Germline CDR1 DFQATT, CDR2 SNEGSKA (reference sequence). V shed 5 bases, J shed 0 bases, and the junction held 3 bases outside the gene matches. The CDR3 DNA is TGCAGTGCTTACACTAGCGGGAGCTCTGGGGCCAACGTCCTGACTTTC. Its translation: CSAYTSGSSGANVLTF.

The chain combines TRBV12-3 or TRBV12-4 with TRBJ2-3; 9 bases align to TRBD2. The CDR3 runs to 16 residues. The V gene end was trimmed by 5 bases and the J gene end by 3 bases; junction bases not matched to a gene: 9. The DNA for the CDR3 is TGTGCCAGCAGTACCGTTGCGGGAGGGCCTACAGATACGCAGTATTTT. Translation gives CASSTVAGGPTDTQYF.

This clonotype was counted between two and nine times. The genes are TRBV27 and TRBJ2-1; 8 bases fit TRBD1. The CDR3 extends over 15 amino acids. CDR1 is MNHEY, CDR2 SMNVEV, per germline (reference sequence). Losses at the gene ends were 5 bases for V and 7 bases for J; bases not matched to a gene: 10. In DNA, the CDR3 is TGTGCCAGCAGTCCGGACCGGGACAGGCCTAATGAGCAGTTCTTC. It translates to CASSPDRDRPNEQFF.

The chain joins TRBV2 to TRBJ1-6; no firm D call. V was trimmed by 8 bases and J by 0 bases, leaving 11 bases between them. The germline V gene encodes CDR1 SNHLY and CDR2 FYNNEI. The CDR3 totals 15 residues. The CDR3 DNA follows: TGTGCCAGCCGAAAAGGACGCTCCTATAATTCACCCCTCCACTTT. Its protein is CASRKGRSYNSPLHF.

The rearrangement uses TRBV5-4 and TRBJ2-7; a weak D match, TRBD1 (5 bases). This CDR3 has 15 residues. The ends were cut back, 0 bases at V and 5 bases at J, with 15 bases in the middle. Germline loops: CDR1 SGHNT, CDR2 YYREEE (reference sequence). CDR3: CASSLDSRVGDEQYF. CDR3 in DNA: TGTGCCAGCAGCTTGGATTCCAGGGTGGGCGACGAGCAGTACTTC. The variable domain in full, with the rest retrieved from reference TRBV5-4 and TRBJ2-7, is ETGVTQSPTHLIKTRGQQVTLRCSSQSGHNTVSWYQQALGQGPQFIFQYYREEENGRGNFPPRFSGLQFPNYSSELNVNALELDDSALYLCASSLDSRVGDEQYFGPGTRLTVT.

This clonotype occurred a few times. V and J are TRBV29-1 and TRBJ2-5; the D gene is possibly TRBD2 (6 bases). The CDR3 length is 13 residues. CDR1 and CDR2 (germline): SQVTM, ANQGSEA. V was trimmed by 1 base and J by 6 bases, leaving 12 bases between them. The CDR3 reads CSVEGQGGQTQYF. For the CDR3, the DNA is TGCAGCGTTGAAGGGCAGGGAGGTCAGACCCAGTACTTC.

J is TRBJ2-1 and V is TRBV7-9, with a possible D match to TRBD2 (5 bases). CDR3 length equals 15 residues. Germline V gene sequence: CDR1 SEHNR, CDR2 FQNEAQ (reference sequence). V was pared by 1 base and J by 10 bases, with 17 bases between. The CDR3 nucleotides are TGTGCCAGCAGCTTAGATGGAGGTGGGAATCGGGAGCAGTTCTTC. Its translation: CASSLDGGGNREQFF.

This rearrangement joins TRBV20-1 to TRBJ2-1; 7 bases map to TRBD1. The junction had 12 bases not matched to a gene; V was cut back by 0 bases and J by 7 bases. Germline V lookup: CDR1 DFQATT, CDR2 SNEGSKA (reference sequence). The CDR3 consists of 16 residues. The CDR3 nucleotides read TGCAGTGCTAGAGACCGAGTCCGGCAGGGACAGAATGAGCAGTTCTTC. This translates into CSARDRVRQGQNEQFF.

This clonotype was observed at least ten times. The chain combines TRBV12-3 or TRBV12-4 with TRBJ2-1, with TRBD1 as a possible D gene (5 bases). The V end was cut by 6 bases, the J end by 2 bases, with 11 bases between. The CDR3 is 14 residues long. The CDR3 here is CASSDRPPYNEQFF. Here the CDR3 DNA reads TGTGCCAGCAGCGACAGACCCCCCTACAATGAGCAGTTCTTC.

The chain joins TRBV7-9 to TRBJ2-3, with unresolved D. Germline V gene data show CDR1 as SEHNR and CDR2 as FQNEAQ (reference sequence). The CDR3 contains 12 residues. The V and J ends lost 6 bases and 9 bases respectively, with 13 bases between them. In nucleotides, the CDR3 is TGTGCCAGCAGTCAAGACCAGACAACGCAGTATTTT. Its translation: CASSQDQTTQYF.

The V gene is TRBV10-3, the J gene TRBJ1-1; 9 bases match TRBD1. Trimming cost V 10 bases and J 5 bases; bases outside gene matches: 14. From germline, CDR1 is ENHRY and CDR2 SYGVKD. The CDR3 contains 15 residues. The CDR3 protein is CASGSTGGAGTEAFF. The CDR3 bases are TGTGCCAGCGGGAGTACAGGGGGCGCGGGTACTGAAGCTTTCTTT.

This clonotype was counted between two and nine times. The J gene is TRBJ2-3, the V gene TRBV20-1; 7 bases are shared with TRBD1. Germline-derived CDR1 and CDR2 are DFQATT and SNEGSKA (reference sequence). This CDR3 is 14 amino acids long. V shed 6 bases, J shed 0 bases, and the junction held 6 bases outside the gene matches. CDR3 in DNA: TGCAGTGCACCTAAGACAGGGAGCACAGATACGCAGTATTTT. Encoded protein: CSAPKTGSTDTQYF.

This clonotype came up a few times. The CDR3 loop reads CASTAGQGNSPLHF. DNA for the CDR3: TGTGCCAGCACTGCCGGACAGGGGAATTCACCCCTCCACTTT. This chain uses TRBV6-1 with TRBJ1-6, with 9 bases matching TRBD1. V was pared by 7 bases and J by 7 bases, with 5 bases of the junction left unmatched. The CDR3 contains 14 residues. CDR1 is MNHNS, CDR2 SASEGT, per germline.

The chain carries TRBV28 and TRBJ1-4; D unclear. The V gene's germline CDR1 is MDHEN and CDR2 SYDVKM. This CDR3 spans 15 amino acids. The V end was cut by 10 bases, the J end by 0 bases, with 15 bases between. CDR3 sequence reads: CATNAAAATNEKLFF. The DNA for the CDR3 is TGTGCCACCAATGCGGCAGCAGCAACTAATGAAAAACTGTTTTTT.

This clonotype has a handful of counts. The gene calls are TRBV20-1 and TRBJ2-7, with 7 positions matching TRBD2. V dropped 0 bases and J dropped 1; count of bases not matched to a gene: 15. Germline V gives CDR1 DFQATT, CDR2 SNEGSKA (reference sequence). This CDR3 region has 18 residues. CDR3 bases: TGCAGTGCTAGAGATCCAATCATCCGGGACTACCGATCCTACGAGCAGTACTTC. Translating it yields CSARDPIIRDYRSYEQYF.

The gene calls are TRBV6-2 or TRBV6-3 and TRBJ2-2, with 10 bases that match TRBD1. Germline CDR1 MNHEY, CDR2 SVGEGT. The CDR3 covers 13 residues. Losses at the gene ends were 10 bases for V and 6 bases for J; bases not matched to a gene: 5. This chain's CDR3 is CATSGTGAGELFF. CDR3 nucleotide sequence: TGTGCCACCTCCGGGACAGGGGCCGGGGAGCTGTTTTTT.